The 21 T cell receptor beta chains reported below all come from one sample, sequenced in a study of T-cell memory formation after mild COVID-19. TCRdb redid the calling of the 5' RACE reads with MiXCR, one entry per CDR3 protein. The sample contains around 370,000 distinct CDR3 sequences, roughly 20% of which appear only once. Input material: PBMCs or a T cell subset sorted from them (not recorded which). The source of these receptors is an adult woman who had mild COVID-19 (a few samples of this study predate the infection). Cell type and time point are not known.

Only a few counts were recorded for this clonotype. The chain links TRBV4-1 to TRBJ1-1; 8 nucleotides match TRBD1. Germline V gene lookup returns CDR1 MGHRA and CDR2 YSYEKL. The V segment lost 2 bases and the J segment 10 bases; nucleotides outside the gene matches: 9. This CDR3 has 14 residues. The CDR3 loop is CASSQWTGKTAAFF. Written as DNA, the CDR3 is TGCGCCAGCAGCCAATGGACAGGGAAGACGGCAGCTTTCTTT.

The chain carries TRBV29-1 and TRBJ1-4, with a possible D match to TRBD1 (6 bases). Trimming removed 5 bases from V and 8 bases from J, with 15 bases in between. Germline V gene sequence: CDR1 SQVTM, CDR2 ANQGSEA. The CDR3 covers 13 residues. CDR3 DNA sequence: TGCAGCGTTACAGAACAGGGTCCGGAAAAACTGTTTTTT. Translating gives CSVTEQGPEKLFF.

This clonotype has a handful of counts. This chain joins TRBV10-3 and TRBJ2-7; D may be TRBD1 (6 bases). Germline CDR1 is ENHRY and CDR2 is SYGVKD. The CDR3 is made up of 13 amino acids. Trimming took off 10 bases at V and 3 bases at J, with 16 bases between the two ends. Here the CDR3 DNA reads TGTGCCACCCAGGGATCACAGGGCTACGAGCAGTACTTC. It encodes CATQGSQGYEQYF.

This clonotype has more than one count but fewer than ten. The chain couples TRBV6-5 to TRBJ2-7, with 8 bases fitting TRBD1. CDR1 is MNHEY, CDR2 SVGAGI, per germline. V lost 0 bases to trimming and J lost 0 bases; unmatched junction nucleotides: 1. CDR3 length: 15 residues. CDR3: CASSYSGTGSYEQYF. The CDR3 DNA sequence: TGTGCCAGCAGTTACTCCGGGACAGGCTCCTACGAGCAGTACTTC.

This clonotype was counted a few times. The gene calls are TRBV20-1 and TRBJ2-7; 10 bases are a match to TRBD1. The CDR3 loop spans 14 amino acids. V shed 6 bases, J shed 6 bases, and the junction held 11 bases outside the gene matches. Looked up from germline, CDR1 is DFQATT and CDR2 is SNEGSKA (reference sequence). As DNA, the CDR3 is TGCAGTGCCGCAAGGGGGACAGGGGCAGGCGAGCAGTACTTC. Protein product: CSAARGTGAGEQYF.

This chain joins TRBV7-8 and TRBJ1-4; D gene uncertain. CDR1 and CDR2 (germline): SGHVS, FQNEAQ. Trimming took 5 bases from V and 7 from J, leaving 11 bases between them. The CDR3 totals 13 residues. The DNA of the CDR3 is TGTGCCAGCAGCCAAGGCCTGGTTGAAAAACTGTTTTTT. Amino acids: CASSQGLVEKLFF.

This clonotype has a handful of counts. This chain uses TRBV5-5 with TRBJ2-5; 7 nucleotides line up with TRBD2. Germline CDR1 reads SGHKS; CDR2 reads YYEKEE (reference sequence). The V gene end was trimmed by 4 bases and the J gene end by 5 bases; junction bases not matched to a gene: 11. The CDR3 spans 15 residues. Here the CDR3 DNA reads TGTGCCAGCAGCCCAGTAGTCGGGGGAGGGGAGACCCAGTACTTC. Residues: CASSPVVGGGETQYF.

This clonotype was counted only a few times. This sequence joins TRBV20-1 and TRBJ2-1, with no clear D. V was trimmed by 3 bases and J by 8 bases, leaving 11 bases between them. CDR3 size: 12 residues. Germline V gives CDR1 DFQATT, CDR2 SNEGSKA (reference sequence). CDR3 DNA sequence: TGCAGTGCTAGGGACCTGTGGGATGAGCAGTTCTTC. Protein sequence: CSARDLWDEQFF.

This sequence joins TRBV12-3 or TRBV12-4 and TRBJ2-6; the match to TRBD1 covers 9 bases. The CDR3 length is 19 residues. Trimming removed 5 bases from V and 2 bases from J; junction bases left unmatched: 13. CDR3 sequence (DNA): TGTGCCAGCAGTGCTCATAGGGACAGGGAATTGCCTGGGGCCAACGTCCTGACTTTC. Protein: CASSAHRDRELPGANVLTF.

The genes are TRBV7-8 and TRBJ1-5; no reliable D call. Between the trimmed V and J ends, which lost 7 bases and 1 base, there was a span of 11 bases. This CDR3 comprises 14 residues. Germline-derived CDR1 and CDR2 are SGHVS and FQNEAQ. For the CDR3, the DNA is TGTGCCAGCAACCCCGCTGCCAGCAATCAGCCCCAGCATTTT. Translated, it gives CASNPAASNQPQHF.

Here the CDR3 DNA reads TGTGCCAGCAGCTGGGGGAACAGGCTGAATGAAAAACTGTTTTTT. Its translation is CASSWGNRLNEKLFF. This rearrangement joins TRBV5-5 to TRBJ1-4, with a weak D call TRBD1 (5 bases). This CDR3 contains 15 residues. Trimming cost V 3 bases and J 5 bases, with 14 bases left between them. Germline CDR1 SGHKS, CDR2 YYEKEE (reference sequence).

V is TRBV18 and J is TRBJ2-1; maybe TRBD2 (5 bases). The CDR3 has 16 amino acids. Germline V gene lookup returns CDR1 KGHSH and CDR2 LQKENI. V dropped 3 bases and J dropped 6 bases, with 18 bases sitting between them. The CDR3 region has the DNA TGTGCCAGCTCACCCCCCGCAACTAGAGCTTCCAATGAGCAGTTCTTC. Protein product: CASSPPATRASNEQFF.

This chain links TRBV19 with TRBJ1-6; D is uncertain. This CDR3 comprises 13 residues. Per the germline V gene, CDR1 is LNHDA and CDR2 is SQIVND (reference sequence). The ends were cut back, 7 bases at V and 0 bases at J, with 4 bases in the middle. DNA of the CDR3: TGTGCCAGTACGAACTCCTATAATTCACCCCTCCACTTT. Translation: CASTNSYNSPLHF.

The chain employs TRBV5-1 and TRBJ2-7, with 7 bases identical to TRBD1. V shed 4 bases, J shed 2 bases, and the junction held 9 bases outside the gene matches. Looked up from germline, CDR1 is SGHRS and CDR2 is YFSETQ. CDR3 length: 15 residues. The chain's CDR3 is CASSRTGVNPYEQYF. CDR3 nucleotide sequence: TGCGCCAGCAGCAGAACAGGGGTGAACCCCTACGAGCAGTACTTC.

The chain joins TRBV20-1 to TRBJ2-7; D is unclear. Trimming shortened V by 5 bases and J by 3 bases, and 17 bases separated the two germline ends. Germline V gene data show CDR1 as DFQATT and CDR2 as SNEGSKA (reference sequence). The CDR3 consists of 14 residues. CDR3 nucleotides: TGCAGTGCTGGGGTGGGCTCTGCGGTCTACGAGCAGTACTTC. Encoded protein: CSAGVGSAVYEQYF.

This chain links TRBV19 with TRBJ2-2; TRBD1 matches at 8 bases. The CDR3 consists of 15 residues. CDR1 and CDR2 (germline): LNHDA, SQIVND (reference sequence). The V and J ends lost 7 bases and 4 bases, in that order; junction bases with no gene match: 8. CDR3 nucleotide sequence: TGTGCCAGTACTCCCGGGACAGGCTTCACCGGGGAGCTGTTTTTT. It yields the protein CASTPGTGFTGELFF. The whole variable domain, remainder taken from reference TRBV19 and TRBJ2-2, is DGGITQSPKYLFRKEGQNVTLSCEQNLNHDAMYWYRQDPGQGLRLIYYSQIVNDFQKGDIAEGYSVSREKKESFPLTVTSAQKNPTAFYLCASTPGTGFTGELFFGEGSRLTVL.

This clonotype has ten or more counts. CDR3 loop: CASSLVAGWIDEQYF. The CDR3, as DNA: TGTGCCAGCAGCTTGGTGGCAGGGTGGATTGACGAGCAGTACTTC. The chain has TRBV5-5 and TRBJ2-7; D might be TRBD1 (5 bases). Deletions cut 0 bases from V and 5 bases from J, with 15 bases between. This CDR3 is built from 15 residues. Germline V lookup: CDR1 SGHKS, CDR2 YYEKEE (reference sequence).

This clonotype was counted a few times. The chain joins TRBV4-1 to TRBJ2-7; 7 bases line up with TRBD1. With V trimmed by 0 bases and J by 3 bases, 2 bases remained unmatched. The germline V gene has CDR1 MGHRA and CDR2 YSYEKL. The CDR3 is 14 amino acids. CDR3 DNA sequence: TGCGCCAGCAGCCAAGAGGACAGGTTCTACGAGCAGTACTTC. Translation: CASSQEDRFYEQYF.

This chain links TRBV7-2 with TRBJ1-2; no clear D gene. This CDR3 contains 14 residues. V gave up 2 bases and J gave up 4 bases, with 11 bases separating them. Per germline, CDR1 SGHTA and CDR2 FQGNSA. The CDR3 DNA sequence: TGTGCCAGCAGCTTACCCCCGACCAGCTATGGCTACACCTTC. Translating it yields CASSLPPTSYGYTF.

Only a few counts were recorded for this clonotype. CDR3 sequence reads: CASSLGLVEETQYF. In DNA form, the CDR3 reads TGTGCCAGCAGCTTAGGACTAGTGGAAGAGACCCAGTACTTC. This chain uses TRBV7-8 with TRBJ2-5; D is perhaps TRBD2 (6 bases). The germline V and J ends were trimmed by 1 base and 3 bases, with 9 bases remaining between them. Germline V gene sequence: CDR1 SGHVS, CDR2 FQNEAQ. CDR3 length equals 14 residues.

This clonotype has more than one count but fewer than ten. This rearrangement joins TRBV2 to TRBJ2-7; a possible D gene is TRBD2 (6 bases). Germline CDR1 SNHLY, CDR2 FYNNEI. The CDR3 totals 16 residues. Trimming took 2 bases from V and 1 from J, leaving 15 bases between them. The DNA of the CDR3 is TGTGCCAGCAGTGAATGGGAGGCAACGGTATCCTACGAGCAGTACTTC. This codes for CASSEWEATVSYEQYF.